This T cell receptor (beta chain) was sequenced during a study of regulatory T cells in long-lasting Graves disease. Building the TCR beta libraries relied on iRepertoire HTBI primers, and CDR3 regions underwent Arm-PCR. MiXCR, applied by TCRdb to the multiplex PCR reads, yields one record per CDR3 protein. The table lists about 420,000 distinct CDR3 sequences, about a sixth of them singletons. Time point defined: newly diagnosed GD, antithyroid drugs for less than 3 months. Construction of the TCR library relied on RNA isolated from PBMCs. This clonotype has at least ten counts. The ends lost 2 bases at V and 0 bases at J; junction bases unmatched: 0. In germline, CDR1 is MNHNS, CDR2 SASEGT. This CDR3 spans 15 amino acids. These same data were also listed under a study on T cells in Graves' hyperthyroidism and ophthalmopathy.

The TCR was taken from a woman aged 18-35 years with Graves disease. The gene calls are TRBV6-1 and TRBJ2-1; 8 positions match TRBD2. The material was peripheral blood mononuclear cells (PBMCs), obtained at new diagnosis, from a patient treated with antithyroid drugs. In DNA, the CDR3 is TGTGCCAGCAGTGAACTAGCGGGCTCCTACAATGAGCAGTTCTTC. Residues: CASSELAGSYNEQFF.